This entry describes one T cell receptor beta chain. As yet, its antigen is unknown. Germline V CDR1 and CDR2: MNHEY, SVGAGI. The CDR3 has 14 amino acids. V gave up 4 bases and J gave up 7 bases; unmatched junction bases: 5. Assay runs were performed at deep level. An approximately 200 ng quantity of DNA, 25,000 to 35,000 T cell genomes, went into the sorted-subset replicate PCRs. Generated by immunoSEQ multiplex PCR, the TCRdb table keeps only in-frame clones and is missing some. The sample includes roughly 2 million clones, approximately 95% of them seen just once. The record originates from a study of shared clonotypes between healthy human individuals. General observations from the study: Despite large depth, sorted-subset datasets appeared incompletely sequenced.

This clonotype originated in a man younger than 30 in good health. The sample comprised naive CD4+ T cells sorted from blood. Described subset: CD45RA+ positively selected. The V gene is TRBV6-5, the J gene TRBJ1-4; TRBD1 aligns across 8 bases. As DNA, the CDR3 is TGTGCCAGCAGTTTTAACAGGGGGACTGAAAAACTGTTTTTT. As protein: CASSFNRGTEKLFF.